This is a list of T cell receptor beta chains from one sample in a study of blood T cell repertoires in COVID-19. TCRdb's table, derived via immunoSEQ multiplex PCR, lists solely in-frame clones and lacks some. The sample consists of tens of thousands of clones, 70% to 90% of them appearing once. Input material: peripheral blood. These receptors all come from a human donor in a cohort sampled during active COVID-19. Each CDR3 is given with its conserved first and last residue. D genes are given only for firm matches. Size tells how often a clone was seen (once, few, many) or the class of an expanded clone, and some rows leave it out.

NA TRBJ2-5 TRBV3-1/TRBV3-2 NA CASTLSLEETQYF TGTGCCAGCACCCTTTCCCTTGAGGAGACCCAGTACTTC
TRBD2 TRBJ2-1 TRBV10-1 NA CASPRGTSGRHEQFF TGCGCCAGCCCTAGAGGGACTAGCGGGAGACATGAGCAGTTCTTC
NA TRBJ2-7 TRBV2 NA CASGGAYEQYF TGTGCCAGCGGGGGGGCTTACGAGCAGTACTTC
TRBD2 TRBJ2-2 TRBV6-5 NA CASSSSGRDTGELFF TGTGCCAGCAGTTCTAGCGGGAGGGACACCGGGGAGCTGTTTTTT
TRBD2 TRBJ2-3 TRBV7-9 NA CASSPGTSGTNTDTQYF TGTGCCAGCAGCCCAGGGACTAGCGGGACTAACACAGATACGCAGTATTTT
TRBD1 TRBJ2-7 TRBV24-1 NA CATSDSGTGGNHEQYF TGTGCCACCAGTGATTCGGGGACAGGGGGAAACCACGAGCAGTACTTC
TRBD2 TRBJ2-1 TRBV30 NA CARKPGLAGNEQFF TGTGCCAGAAAACCGGGACTAGCCGGCAATGAGCAGTTCTTC
NA TRBJ2-3 TRBV7-2 few CASSLYTDTQYF TGTGCCAGCAGCCTCTACACAGATACGCAGTATTTT
TRBD2 TRBJ2-2 TRBV20-1 NA CSASLISGGELFF TGCAGTGCTAGTCTGATTAGCGGGGGGGAGCTGTTTTTT
TRBD2 TRBJ2-2 TRBV19 NA CASSYSSGPNTGELFF TGTGCCAGTAGTTATTCTAGCGGGCCGAACACCGGGGAGCTGTTTTTT
NA TRBJ1-1 TRBV18 NA CASSPQVETEAFF TGTGCCAGCTCACCTCAGGTAGAGACTGAAGCTTTCTTT
NA TRBJ2-1 TRBV3-1/TRBV3-2 few CASSQDLDSYNEQFF TGTGCCAGCAGCCAAGACTTGGACTCTTACAATGAGCAGTTCTTC
NA TRBJ2-1 TRBV2 NA CASSQQGGSYNEQFF TGTGCCAGCAGCCAACAGGGTGGCTCCTACAATGAGCAGTTCTTC
TRBD1 TRBJ1-1 TRBV6-2/TRBV6-3 NA CASSWTGPATEAFF TGTGCCAGCAGTTGGACAGGCCCGGCCACTGAAGCTTTCTTT
NA TRBJ2-1 TRBV19 NA CASSILVDEQFF TGTGCCAGTAGTATTCTAGTGGATGAGCAGTTCTTC
NA TRBJ2-1 TRBV7-7 NA CASSLSTGNEQFF TGTGCCAGCAGTCTCTCGACAGGCAATGAGCAGTTCTTC
NA TRBJ2-5 TRBV12-2 NA CASRLRTSGSVETQYF TGTGCAAGTCGCTTAAGGACTAGCGGGAGTGTGGAGACCCAGTACTTC
NA TRBJ1-3 TRBV28 NA CASSLQSGNTIYF TGTGCCAGCAGTTTACAATCTGGAAACACCATATATTTT
NA TRBJ2-3 TRBV27 NA CASSPGLPTDTQYF TGTGCCAGCAGCCCGGGACTCCCCACAGATACGCAGTATTTT
NA TRBJ2-6 TRBV3-1/TRBV3-2 NA CASSVRGSGANVLTF TGTGCCAGCAGCGTTCGGGGCTCTGGGGCCAACGTCCTGACTTTC
NA TRBJ1-1 TRBV6-2/TRBV6-3 NA CASSHSRQAFF TGTGCCAGCAGCCACAGCCGTCAGGCTTTCTTT
TRBD1 TRBJ1-2 TRBV3-1/TRBV3-2 NA CASSQDPWTGNYGYTF TGTGCCAGCAGCCAAGATCCCTGGACAGGGAACTATGGCTACACCTTC
NA TRBJ2-3 TRBV12-2 NA CASRLASCPSIFYSTDTQYF TGTGCAAGTCGCTTAGCCTCGTGTCCCTCAATATTCTATAGCACAGATACGCAGTATTTT
TRBD1 TRBJ1-3 TRBV27 NA CASSRDRSFRNTIYF TGTGCCAGCAGCAGGGACAGGAGTTTCAGAAACACCATATATTTT
TRBD2 TRBJ2-1 TRBV12-5 NA CASGLGQAGGDNEQFF TGTGCTAGTGGTCTAGGGCAAGCGGGAGGGGACAATGAGCAGTTCTTC
TRBD2 TRBJ2-7 TRBV7-9 NA CASSPGTSASYEQYF TGTGCCAGCAGCCCAGGGACTAGCGCCTCCTACGAGCAGTACTTC
NA TRBJ1-2 TRBV30 NA CAWSPNESSSF TGTGCCTGGAGCCCAAATGAGAGTTCCTCCTTC